A selection of T cell receptor beta chains follows, all from one sample in a study of blood T cell repertoires in COVID-19. The data were produced by immunoSEQ multiplex PCR, yet TCRdb's version contains in-frame clones alone and is incomplete. In the table there are about 150,000 clones, about 80% of which are singletons. What was sequenced was peripheral blood. These receptors all stem from a woman aged 60-75 years with acute or convalescent COVID-19. Each CDR3 is given with its conserved first and last residue. Each record gives: clone size, D gene, V gene, J gene, CDR3 protein, CDR3 DNA. A D gene is named only where the DNA matches it firmly. Size values are once, few and many counts, or a class for expanded clones, and some rows have none.

>-|TRBD1|TRBV6-1|TRBJ1-5
CASSEIDRAGQPQHF
TGTGCCAGCAGTGAAATAGACAGGGCGGGGCAGCCCCAGCATTTT
>-|-|TRBV10-3|TRBJ2-3
CAISDRQARTDTQYF
TGTGCCATCAGTGATAGACAGGCTCGTACAGATACGCAGTATTTT
>-|TRBD2|TRBV9|TRBJ2-3
CASSAGVSDTQYF
TGTGCCAGCAGTGCGGGAGTCTCAGATACGCAGTATTTT
>-|-|TRBV2|TRBJ1-2
CASTEQATNYGYTF
TGTGCCAGCACCGAACAGGCTACTAACTATGGCTACACCTTC
>-|TRBD1|TRBV10-3|TRBJ2-1
CAISGQSVNEQFF
TGTGCCATCTCGGGACAGTCGGTCAATGAGCAGTTCTTC
>-|TRBD1|TRBV6-6|TRBJ1-1
CASSSPGQGNTEAFF
TGTGCCAGCAGCTCTCCAGGACAGGGAAACACTGAAGCTTTCTTT
>-|-|TRBV3-1/TRBV3-2|TRBJ1-2
CASSQDGGGTYGYTF
TGTGCCAGCAGCCAAGATGGCGGGGGCACCTATGGCTACACCTTC
>-|-|TRBV2|TRBJ1-1
CATSLGGSLITEAFF
TGTGCCACCTCCCTCGGGGGGAGTTTGATCACTGAAGCTTTCTTT
>-|TRBD2|TRBV4-1|TRBJ2-3
CASAVLLAADTQYF
TGCGCCAGTGCTGTATTGCTAGCGGCAGATACGCAGTATTTT
>few|-|TRBV6-5|TRBJ2-3
CASSWGAPGGTDTQYF
TGTGCCAGCAGTTGGGGAGCACCCGGAGGTACAGATACGCAGTATTTT
>-|TRBD1|TRBV19|TRBJ1-5
CASSRGQFTVSNQPQHF
TGTGCCAGTAGTAGGGGACAGTTTACGGTAAGCAATCAGCCCCAGCATTTT
>-|TRBD1|TRBV6-5|TRBJ1-5
CASSGFHGGQQPQHF
TGTGCCAGCAGCGGATTCCACGGGGGACAGCAGCCCCAGCATTTT